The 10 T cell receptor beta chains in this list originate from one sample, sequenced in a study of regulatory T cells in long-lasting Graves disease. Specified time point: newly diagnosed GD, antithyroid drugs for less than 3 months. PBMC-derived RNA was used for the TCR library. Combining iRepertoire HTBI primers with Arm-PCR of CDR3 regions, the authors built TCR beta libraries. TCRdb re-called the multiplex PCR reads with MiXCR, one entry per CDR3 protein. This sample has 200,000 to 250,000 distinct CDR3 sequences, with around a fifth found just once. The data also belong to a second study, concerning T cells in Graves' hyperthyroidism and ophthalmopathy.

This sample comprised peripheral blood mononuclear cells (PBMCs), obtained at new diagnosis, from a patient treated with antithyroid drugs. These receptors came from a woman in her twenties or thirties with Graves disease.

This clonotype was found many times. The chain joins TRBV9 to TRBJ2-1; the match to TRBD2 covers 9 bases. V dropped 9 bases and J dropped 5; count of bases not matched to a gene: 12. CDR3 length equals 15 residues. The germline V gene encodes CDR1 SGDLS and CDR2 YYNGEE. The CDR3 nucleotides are TGTGCCACCCATCCGGCGGGAGGGCCGAACAATGAGCAGTTCTTC. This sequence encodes CATHPAGGPNNEQFF. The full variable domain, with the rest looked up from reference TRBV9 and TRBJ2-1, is DSGVTQTPKHLITATGQRVTLRCSPRSGDLSVYWYQQSLDQGLQFLIQYYNGEERAKGNILERFSAQQFPDLHSELNLSSLELGDSALYFCATHPAGGPNNEQFFGPGTRLTVL.

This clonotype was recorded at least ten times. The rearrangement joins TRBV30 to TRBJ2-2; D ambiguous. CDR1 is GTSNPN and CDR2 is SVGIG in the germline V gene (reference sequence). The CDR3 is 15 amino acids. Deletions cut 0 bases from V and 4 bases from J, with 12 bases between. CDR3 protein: CAWSVSLGSTGELFF. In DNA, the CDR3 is TGTGCCTGGAGTGTGAGTTTAGGATCCACCGGGGAGCTGTTTTTT.

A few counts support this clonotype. The CDR3 DNA reads as TGTGCCAGCAGTTTCACAGGGTACGAGCAGTACTTC. This codes for CASSFTGYEQYF. The chain has TRBV6-4 and TRBJ2-7; possibly TRBD1 for D (6 bases). The germline CDR1 and CDR2 sequences are MRHNA and SNTAGT. The CDR3 is 12 residues long. Deletions cut 5 bases from V and 4 bases from J, with 9 bases between.

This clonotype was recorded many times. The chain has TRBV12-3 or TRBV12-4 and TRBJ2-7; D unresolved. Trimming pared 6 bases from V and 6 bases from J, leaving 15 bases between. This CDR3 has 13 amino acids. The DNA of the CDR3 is TGTGCCAGCAGCGGACGGAGTCTCGGCGAGCAGTACTTC. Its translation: CASSGRSLGEQYF.

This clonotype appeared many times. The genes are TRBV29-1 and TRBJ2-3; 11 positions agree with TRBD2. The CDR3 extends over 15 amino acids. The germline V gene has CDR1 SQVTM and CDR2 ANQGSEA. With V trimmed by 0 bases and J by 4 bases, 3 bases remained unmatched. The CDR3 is CSVEDRLAGPDTQYF. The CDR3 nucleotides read TGCAGCGTTGAAGATCGACTAGCGGGACCAGATACGCAGTATTTT.

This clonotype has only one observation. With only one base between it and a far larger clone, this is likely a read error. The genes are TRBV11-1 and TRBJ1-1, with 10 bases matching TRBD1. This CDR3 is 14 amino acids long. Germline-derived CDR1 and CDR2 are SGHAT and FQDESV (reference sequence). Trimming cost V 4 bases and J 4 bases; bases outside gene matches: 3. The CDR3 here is CASSSRDRGTEAFF. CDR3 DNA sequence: TGTGCCAGCAGCTCCCGGGACAGGGGCACTGAAGCTTTCTTT.

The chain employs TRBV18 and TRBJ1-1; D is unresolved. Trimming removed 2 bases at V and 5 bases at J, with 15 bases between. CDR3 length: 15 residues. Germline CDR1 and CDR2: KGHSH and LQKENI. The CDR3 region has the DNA TGTGCCAGCTCACCAGGACGGGAAGGGATGACTGAAGCTTTCTTT. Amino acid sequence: CASSPGREGMTEAFF.

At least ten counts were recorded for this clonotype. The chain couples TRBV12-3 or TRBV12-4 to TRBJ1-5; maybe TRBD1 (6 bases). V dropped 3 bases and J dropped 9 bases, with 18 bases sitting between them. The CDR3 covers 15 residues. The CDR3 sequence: CASSFGGAARTPQHF. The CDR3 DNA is TGTGCCAGCAGTTTCGGGGGGGCTGCAAGGACGCCCCAGCATTTT.

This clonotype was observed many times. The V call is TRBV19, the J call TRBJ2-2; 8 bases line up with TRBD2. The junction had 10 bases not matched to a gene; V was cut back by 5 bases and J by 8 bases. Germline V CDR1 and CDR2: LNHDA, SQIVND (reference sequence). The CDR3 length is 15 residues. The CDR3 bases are TGTGCCAGTAGTCCCGCGGGGGGCCTAGCTGGGGAGCTGTTTTTT. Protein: CASSPAGGLAGELFF.

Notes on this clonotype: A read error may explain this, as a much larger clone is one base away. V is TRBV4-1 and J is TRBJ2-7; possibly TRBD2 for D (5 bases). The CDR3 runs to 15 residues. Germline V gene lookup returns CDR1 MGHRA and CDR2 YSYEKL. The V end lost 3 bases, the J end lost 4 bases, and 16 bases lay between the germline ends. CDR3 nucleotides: TGCGCCAGCAGCCAGGGGAACGGGGTTGGGTACGAGCAGTACTTC. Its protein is CASSQGNGVGYEQYF.